This T cell receptor (beta chain) derives from a study of T cells in Graves' hyperthyroidism and ophthalmopathy. Regions amplified from RNA transcripts were the TCR beta CDR3 regions. HTBI primers drove first-round RT-PCR of the TCR CDR3. TCRdb recomputed calls from the multiplex PCR reads with MiXCR, one row per CDR3 protein. The sample includes 200,000 to 250,000 distinct CDR3 sequences, approximately 23% of them seen just once. Subjects with ophthalmopathy showed a Clinical Activity Score no lower than 3, a NOSPECS grade no lower than 4, and a duration shorter than 3 months. Lactation, pregnancy, other autoimmune disease or uncontrolled infection excluded patients. The V end lost 6 bases, the J end lost 4 bases, and 15 bases lay between the germline ends. The CDR3 consists of 14 residues. CDR1 is MNHNS, CDR2 SASEGT, per germline. This clonotype was detected many times. No conserved phenylalanine or tryptophan is present at the end of the CDR3, so a read error is the likely explanation.

The V call is TRBV6-1, the J call TRBJ1-2, with D tentatively TRBD1 (6 bases). The specimen was blood. This TCR came from a woman aged 40 to 50 with Graves' ophthalmopathy. The CDR3 is CASRNSGESYGYTV. The DNA of the CDR3 is TGTGCCAGCAGGAACTCAGGGGAGTCCTATGGCTACACCGTC.